The next 24 T cell receptor beta chains were all read from a single sample in a study of T cells in Graves' hyperthyroidism and ophthalmopathy. Regions amplified from RNA transcripts were the TCR beta CDR3 regions. HTBI primers were used for first-round RT-PCR of the TCR CDR3. TCRdb independently ran MiXCR on the multiplex PCR reads; one entry per CDR3 protein. The sample has roughly 500,000 distinct CDR3 sequences, 24% seen once. Sequenced material: blood. The receptors were gathered from a young woman with Graves' ophthalmopathy.

This clonotype was seen at least ten times. V and J are TRBV20-1 and TRBJ1-2, with D maybe TRBD1 (6 bases). This CDR3 has 16 amino acids. The germline CDR1 and CDR2 sequences are DFQATT and SNEGSKA (reference sequence). The V end lost 1 base, the J end lost 2 bases, and 17 bases lay between the germline ends. The CDR3, as DNA: TGCAGTGCTAGAGGAGGTGGGGCAGGGGTAAACTATGGCTACACCTTC. Amino acid sequence: CSARGGGAGVNYGYTF.

This clonotype was observed once. This chain connects TRBV12-3 or TRBV12-4 to TRBJ2-5, with 7 bases matching TRBD2. Trimming removed 5 bases from V and 3 bases from J; junction bases left unmatched: 3. The CDR3 totals 13 residues. The CDR3 loop is CASSILAEETQYF. The CDR3 DNA follows: TGTGCCAGCAGTATCCTAGCGGAAGAGACCCAGTACTTC.

This clonotype was counted only a few times. This sequence joins TRBV10-3 and TRBJ1-3; D call uncertain. Germline CDR1 is ENHRY and CDR2 is SYGVKD. The length of the CDR3 is 12 residues. V was clipped by 7 bases and J by 4 bases, with 8 bases between them. The CDR3 is CAITESGNTIYF. The CDR3 bases are TGTGCCATCACCGAGTCCGGAAACACCATATATTTT.

A note on this clonotype: One junction end does not reproduce the germline sequence, and a read error may be involved. This chain connects TRBV6-5 to TRBJ1-1; maybe TRBD1 (6 bases). The CDR3 is 16 residues long. Germline lookup yields CDR1 MNHEY and CDR2 SVGAGI. This CDR3 reads CACSYKRTELNTEAFF. For the CDR3, the DNA is TGTGCCTGCAGTTACAAAAGGACAGAACTGAACACTGAAGCTTTCTTT.

In this sample, this clonotype turned up a few times. The J gene is TRBJ2-5, the V gene TRBV7-2, with 10 nucleotides matching TRBD2. The V and J ends lost 2 bases and 3 bases, in that order; junction bases with no gene match: 3. This CDR3 contains 15 residues. CDR1 is SGHTA, CDR2 FQGNSA, per germline. In DNA form, the CDR3 reads TGTGCCAGCAGCTTACCCCTAGCGGGGGAAGAGACCCAGTACTTC. Protein sequence: CASSLPLAGEETQYF.

This sequence joins TRBV15 and TRBJ2-5; weak D call: TRBD1 (5 bases). V lost 0 bases to trimming and J lost 0 bases, with 8 bases between them. The CDR3 loop spans 15 amino acids. CDR1 and CDR2 from the germline V gene are LNHNV and YYDKDF (reference sequence). Written as DNA, the CDR3 is TGTGCCACCAGCAGAGATCCAGGGTACCAAGAGACCCAGTACTTC. It specifies CATSRDPGYQETQYF.

This clonotype was recorded many times. The CDR3: CATLETNTYEQYF. The DNA of the CDR3 is TGTGCCACCCTAGAGACTAACACCTACGAGCAGTACTTC. This sequence joins TRBV6-5 and TRBJ2-7; TRBD2 might be the D (5 bases). The CDR3 consists of 13 residues. Germline values: CDR1 MNHEY, CDR2 SVGAGI. V shed 10 bases and J shed 2 bases, with 15 bases lying between them.

The chain is built from TRBV5-8 and TRBJ2-5; weak D call: TRBD1 (5 bases). Per germline, CDR1 SGHTS and CDR2 YDEGEE. The CDR3 spans 14 residues. V lost 1 base, J lost 2 bases, and 9 bases lay in between. The CDR3 protein is CASSLRQTQETQYF. As DNA, the CDR3 is TGTGCCAGCAGCTTGCGACAGACTCAAGAGACCCAGTACTTC. The full variable domain, rest sourced from reference TRBV5-8 and TRBJ2-5, is EAGVTQSPTHLIKTRGQQATLRCSPISGHTSVYWYQQALGLGLQFLLWYDEGEERNRGNFPPRFSGRQFPNYSSELNVNALELEDSALYLCASSLRQTQETQYFGPGTRLLVL.

This clonotype was counted a few times. CDR3 sequence reads: CASSFPQGRPNYEQYF. The CDR3 region has the DNA TGTGCCAGCAGTTTCCCCCAGGGACGGCCTAATTACGAGCAGTACTTC. The chain has TRBV12-3 or TRBV12-4 and TRBJ2-7; D possibly matches TRBD1 or TRBD2 (5 bases each). The CDR3 totals 16 residues. Trimming stripped 3 bases from V and 4 bases from J, with 19 bases between.

The table lists this clonotype with many counts. The chain recombines TRBV19 with TRBJ1-2; a possible D gene is TRBD1 (5 bases). Trimming took off 6 bases at V and 2 bases at J, with 13 bases between the two ends. CDR1 is LNHDA and CDR2 is SQIVND in the germline V gene (reference sequence). The CDR3 sequence is 14 residues long. DNA of the CDR3: TGTGCCAGTAGAAGGCCAGGGTTAAACTATGGCTACACCTTC. Protein product: CASRRPGLNYGYTF.

Ten or more counts support this clonotype. The V and J genes are TRBV11-2 and TRBJ2-7, with unresolved D. CDR3 length: 12 amino acids. V shed 5 bases and J shed 5 bases, with 10 bases lying between them. Germline lookup yields CDR1 SGHAT and CDR2 FQNNGV. CDR3: CASSPGFHEQYF. The CDR3, as DNA: TGTGCCAGCAGCCCCGGGTTCCACGAGCAGTACTTC.

The chain carries TRBV5-1 and TRBJ2-4; D unresolved. This CDR3 comprises 11 residues. The V end was cut by 1 base, the J end by 5 bases, with 1 base between. Germline V gene data show CDR1 as SGHRS and CDR2 as YFSETQ. CDR3 sequence (DNA): TGCGCCAGCAGCTTGCAAAACATTCAGTACTTC. Translation: CASSLQNIQYF.

At least ten counts were recorded for this clonotype. The CDR3 here is CASHPVDTRIGELFF. DNA of the CDR3: TGTGCCAGCCATCCGGTGGACACCCGCATCGGGGAGCTGTTTTTT. This sequence joins TRBV27 and TRBJ2-2; D possibly corresponds to TRBD1 (5 bases). CDR3 length equals 15 residues. V was shortened by 8 bases and J by 7 bases, with 20 bases between the two germline ends. Looked up from germline, CDR1 is MNHEY and CDR2 is SMNVEV (reference sequence).

The sample holds many counts of this clonotype. The rearrangement uses TRBV6-1 and TRBJ2-7; 7 bases match TRBD1. The trim removed 6 bases at V and 3 bases at J, leaving 14 bases unmatched. This CDR3 contains 16 residues. Germline loops: CDR1 MNHNS, CDR2 SASEGT. CDR3 residues: CASSSTLTGWDYEQYF. CDR3 nucleotides: TGTGCCAGCAGCTCCACCTTGACAGGGTGGGACTACGAGCAGTACTTC.

This chain links TRBV6-2 or TRBV6-3 with TRBJ2-7; D is unclear. Trimming pared 4 bases from V and 6 bases from J, leaving 22 bases between. CDR3 size: 16 residues. Germline assignment: CDR1 MNHEY and CDR2 SVGEGT. The CDR3 DNA sequence: TGTGCCAGCAGTTTATACCGGACCCCTCCGACGTCCGAGCAGTACTTC. Translation: CASSLYRTPPTSEQYF.

This clonotype showed up many times. A junction boundary mismatches the germline segment, possibly from a read error. The CDR3 DNA is TGCGCCAGCAGCCTCCGACAGGGATCCACCGACTTC. This codes for CASSLRQGSTDF. The J gene is TRBJ2-7, the V gene TRBV5-1, with 7 nucleotides matching TRBD1. Germline loops: CDR1 SGHRS, CDR2 YFSETQ. The CDR3 is made up of 12 amino acids.

This clonotype was recorded at least ten times. The V call is TRBV6-4, the J call TRBJ2-3, with 12 bases fitting TRBD2. Germline-derived CDR1 and CDR2 are MRHNA and SNTAGT. Trimming at V came to 4 bases and at J to 4 bases, leaving 0 bases not matched to a gene. This CDR3 is 14 amino acids long. CDR3: CASSASGGADTQYF. The CDR3 DNA follows: TGTGCCAGCAGTGCTAGCGGGGGGGCAGATACGCAGTATTTT.

This rearrangement joins TRBV6-2 or TRBV6-3 to TRBJ2-1, with D maybe TRBD2 (6 bases). The CDR3 spans 15 residues. Per germline, CDR1 MNHEY and CDR2 SVGEGT. The V end lost 0 bases, the J end lost 8 bases, and 14 bases lay between the germline ends. Here the CDR3 DNA reads TGTGCCAGCAGTTACTCGTTAGGAGGGTTCGATGAGCAGTTCTTC. It specifies CASSYSLGGFDEQFF.

In this sample, this clonotype turned up many times. This chain joins TRBV4-1 and TRBJ1-2; D is uncertain. CDR1 MGHRA and CDR2 YSYEKL come from the germline V gene. The CDR3 is made up of 14 amino acids. V was shortened by 1 base and J by 1 base, with 7 bases between the two germline ends. Here the CDR3 reads CASSQGDLNYGYTF. The DNA of the CDR3 is TGCGCCAGCAGCCAAGGGGATCTTAACTATGGCTACACCTTC.

This clonotype was seen many times. The V gene is TRBV15, the J gene TRBJ2-4; unclear D gene. This CDR3 contains 15 residues. The germline CDR1 and CDR2 sequences are LNHNV and YYDKDF (reference sequence). V was shortened by 7 bases and J by 0 bases, with 13 bases between the two germline ends. Here the CDR3 reads CATMIGLLAKNIQYF. CDR3 sequence (DNA): TGTGCCACCATGATAGGTCTACTAGCCAAAAACATTCAGTACTTC.

This clonotype has a count of ten or more. The CDR3 region has the DNA TGTGCCACCAGCAGACCCCCCCGGGGTCTAGGTGGCTACACCTTC. Amino acid sequence: CATSRPPRGLGGYTF. The chain carries TRBV15 and TRBJ1-2; D is ambiguous. This CDR3 spans 15 amino acids. Trimming removed 2 bases at V and 7 bases at J, with 17 bases between. Looked up from germline, CDR1 is LNHNV and CDR2 is YYDKDF (reference sequence).

This clonotype was observed many times. The rearrangement links TRBV29-1 to TRBJ1-1; D perhaps matches TRBD1 (6 bases). Germline loops: CDR1 SQVTM, CDR2 ANQGSEA. V was clipped by 6 bases and J by 3 bases, with 14 bases between them. The CDR3 totals 13 residues. CDR3 in amino acids: CSVPSRTDTEAFF. In DNA, the CDR3 is TGCAGCGTCCCATCGCGGACAGACACTGAAGCTTTCTTT. Using reference TRBV29-1 and TRBJ1-1 for the parts outside the CDR3, the full variable domain is SAVISQKPSRDICQRGTSLTIQCQVDSQVTMMFWYRQQPGQSLTLIATANQGSEATYESGFVIDKFPISRPNLTFSTLTVSNMSPEDSSIYLCSVPSRTDTEAFFGQGTRLTVV.

Concerning this clonotype: This likely comes from a read error, as the CDR3 has no conserved phenylalanine or tryptophan at its end. The rearrangement joins TRBV7-3 to TRBJ1-5; D is perhaps TRBD1 (5 bases). The CDR3 runs 13 residues. Per germline, CDR1 SGHTA and CDR2 FQGTGA. The germline V and J ends were trimmed by 5 bases and 6 bases, with 11 bases remaining between them. CDR3 protein: CASSPDRGQPQHV. The CDR3 DNA reads TGTGCCAGCAGCCCCGATAGGGGTCAGCCCCAGCATGTT.

V and J are TRBV30 and TRBJ1-1, with D possibly TRBD1 on 6 matching bases. Germline CDR1 is GTSNPN and CDR2 is SVGIG (reference sequence). The CDR3 runs to 14 residues. V lost 5 bases and J lost 1, with 14 bases in between. CDR3 amino acids: CAWRTDRQNTEAFF. The CDR3, as DNA: TGTGCCTGGCGGACCGACAGGCAGAACACTGAAGCTTTCTTT.